A single sample is the source of the 9 T cell receptor beta chains below, sequenced in a study of response to subunit inactivated influenza vaccine. TCRdb independently ran MiXCR on the RT-PCR reads; one entry per CDR3 protein. The sample lists 450,000 to 700,000 distinct CDR3 sequences, 12% to 15% occurring once. The starting material was PBMCs from blood, obtained 11 to 12 days after vaccination. These receptors came from a man in his forties or fifties who received an inactivated influenza vaccine.

This clonotype was seen more than once but under ten times. The V gene is TRBV20-1, the J gene TRBJ1-1; 9 bases agree with TRBD1. CDR1 is DFQATT and CDR2 is SNEGSKA in the germline V gene (reference sequence). The CDR3 runs 15 residues. The V segment lost 4 bases and the J segment 4 bases; nucleotides outside the gene matches: 10. The CDR3: CSANKAGTGSTEAFF. The CDR3 nucleotides are TGCAGTGCTAATAAAGCCGGGACAGGGTCCACTGAAGCTTTCTTT.

This chain connects TRBV19 to TRBJ2-7, with unresolved D. Germline assignment: CDR1 LNHDA and CDR2 SQIVND (reference sequence). V shed 5 bases and J shed 3 bases, with 20 bases lying between them. The length of the CDR3 is 16 residues. The CDR3 DNA is TGTGCCAGTAGTGCTTTCAAGAAGAAAGGAATCTACGAGCAGTACTTC. Protein sequence: CASSAFKKKGIYEQYF.

This clonotype was picked up many times. The chain combines TRBV5-1 with TRBJ2-3, with D unclear. The V gene lost 1 base and the J gene lost 2 bases, with 14 bases spanning the gap. Looked up from germline, CDR1 is SGHRS and CDR2 is YFSETQ. The CDR3 is 16 amino acids. The CDR3, as DNA: TGCGCCAGCAGCTTGAGGGCCCGAGGTCCCACAGATACGCAGTATTTT. Translated: CASSLRARGPTDTQYF.

The genes are TRBV7-9 and TRBJ2-2; no definite D call. Germline-derived CDR1 and CDR2 are SEHNR and FQNEAQ (reference sequence). V shed 8 bases and J shed 3 bases, with 16 bases lying between them. The CDR3 sequence is 15 residues long. CDR3 protein: CASETTAIHTGELFF. The CDR3 region has the DNA TGTGCCAGCGAAACCACCGCCATACACACCGGGGAGCTGTTTTTT.

The sample holds a few counts of this clonotype. The gene calls are TRBV24-1 and TRBJ2-3, with 8 nucleotides matching TRBD1. The germline gives CDR1 KGHDR, CDR2 SFDVKD. The CDR3 extends over 15 amino acids. Germline trimming cut 5 bases from V and 6 bases from J; bases unmatched to any gene: 9. DNA for the CDR3: TGTGCCACCAGTGGGCCGGACAGGGCCTCCGATACGCAGTATTTT. It encodes CATSGPDRASDTQYF.

The chain has TRBV20-1 and TRBJ2-7; D is ambiguous. The end of the DNA aligns better with TRBJ2-5, so the J call may be wrong. Germline CDR1 reads DFQATT; CDR2 reads SNEGSKA (reference sequence). This CDR3 is 14 amino acids long. CDR3 in amino acids: CSARDGQTQETQYF. The CDR3 bases are TGCAGTGCTAGAGATGGGCAAACTCAAGAGACCCAGTACTTC.

The V and J genes are TRBV15 and TRBJ1-2; a weak D match, TRBD1 (5 bases). The CDR3 loop spans 12 amino acids. The germline V gene encodes CDR1 LNHNV and CDR2 YYDKDF (reference sequence). Trimming shortened V by 6 bases and J by 6 bases, and 11 bases separated the two germline ends. The CDR3 region has the DNA TGTGCCACCAGGGGCAGGGAGGATGGCTACACCTTC. This codes for CATRGREDGYTF.

To note about this clonotype: This could be a read error, since a much larger clone is one nucleotide away. Because it lacks the conserved phenylalanine or tryptophan at the end, this CDR3 is likely a read error. The V call is TRBV7-9, the J call TRBJ1-1; TRBD1 aligns across 8 bases. CDR3 length: 14 amino acids. Trimming took 5 bases from V and 6 from J; bases not matched to a gene: 8. Per the germline V gene, CDR1 is SEHNR and CDR2 is FQNEAQ (reference sequence). The CDR3 DNA follows: TGTGCCAGCAGCCGCCTACAGGGGGTCCCTGAAGCTTTCATT. This codes for CASSRLQGVPEAFI.

The chain recombines TRBV30 with TRBJ1-4; D gene unclear. The CDR3 extends over 13 amino acids. Trimming took off 2 bases at V and 4 bases at J, with 8 bases between the two ends. The germline V gene encodes CDR1 GTSNPN and CDR2 SVGIG (reference sequence). The CDR3, as DNA: TGTGCCTGGAGTCGACACCGTAATGAAAAACTGTTTTTT. It encodes CAWSRHRNEKLFF.